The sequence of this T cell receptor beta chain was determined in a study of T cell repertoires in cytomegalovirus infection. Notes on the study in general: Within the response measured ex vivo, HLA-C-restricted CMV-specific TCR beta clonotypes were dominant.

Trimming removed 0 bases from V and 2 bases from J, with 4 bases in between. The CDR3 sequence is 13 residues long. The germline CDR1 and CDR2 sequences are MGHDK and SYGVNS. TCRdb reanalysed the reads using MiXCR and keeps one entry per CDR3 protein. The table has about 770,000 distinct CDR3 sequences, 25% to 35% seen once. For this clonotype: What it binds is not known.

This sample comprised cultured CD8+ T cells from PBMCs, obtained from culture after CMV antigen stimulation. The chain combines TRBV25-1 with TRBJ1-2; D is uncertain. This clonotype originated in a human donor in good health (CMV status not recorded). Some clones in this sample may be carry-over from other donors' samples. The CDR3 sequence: CASSEYGNYGYTF. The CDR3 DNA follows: TGTGCCAGCAGTGAATACGGGAACTATGGCTACACCTTC.